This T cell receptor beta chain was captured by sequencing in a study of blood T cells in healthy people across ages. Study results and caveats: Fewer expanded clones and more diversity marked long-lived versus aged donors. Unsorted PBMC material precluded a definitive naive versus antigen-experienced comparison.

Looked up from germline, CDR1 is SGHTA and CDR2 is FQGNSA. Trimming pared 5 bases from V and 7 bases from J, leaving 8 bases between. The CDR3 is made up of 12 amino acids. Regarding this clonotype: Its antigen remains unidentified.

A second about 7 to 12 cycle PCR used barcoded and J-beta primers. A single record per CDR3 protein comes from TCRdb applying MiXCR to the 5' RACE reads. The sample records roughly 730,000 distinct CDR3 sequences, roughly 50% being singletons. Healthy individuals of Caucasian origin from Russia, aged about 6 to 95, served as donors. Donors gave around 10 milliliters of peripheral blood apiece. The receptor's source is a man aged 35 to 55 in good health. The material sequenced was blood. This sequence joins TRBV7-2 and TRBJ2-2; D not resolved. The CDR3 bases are TGTGCCAGCAGCCGTCCGGGCGGGGAGCTGTTTTTT. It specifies CASSRPGGELFF.